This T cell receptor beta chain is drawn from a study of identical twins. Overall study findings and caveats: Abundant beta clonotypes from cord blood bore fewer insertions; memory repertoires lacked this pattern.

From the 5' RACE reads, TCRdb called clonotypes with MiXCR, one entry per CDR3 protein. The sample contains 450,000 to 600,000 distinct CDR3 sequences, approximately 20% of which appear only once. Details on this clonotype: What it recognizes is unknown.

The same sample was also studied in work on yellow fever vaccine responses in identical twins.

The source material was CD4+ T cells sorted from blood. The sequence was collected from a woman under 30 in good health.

The CDR3 region is CASSEVNYEQYF. DNA of the CDR3: TGTGCCAGCAGTGAAGTGAACTACGAGCAGTACTTC. This chain connects TRBV6-1 to TRBJ2-7, with D hard to call. V dropped 1 base and J dropped 3 bases, with 4 bases sitting between them. Germline V gene lookup returns CDR1 MNHNS and CDR2 SASEGT. This CDR3 contains 12 residues.